This T cell receptor beta chain was sequenced in a study of patients and donors after allogeneic stem cell transplantation. Looked up from germline, CDR1 is SQVTM and CDR2 is ANQGSEA. The ends lost 6 bases at V and 4 bases at J; junction bases unmatched: 7. This CDR3 is 14 amino acids long. MiXCR, run by TCRdb on the RT-PCR reads, gives a single entry per CDR3 protein. The table shows some 200,000 distinct CDR3 sequences, with around two fifths occurring only once. This clonotype was seen a single time. This receptor was taken from a human donor who was either an allogeneic HSCT recipient or a stem cell or donor lymphocyte infusion donor (not recorded which). It is not recorded whose cells these are; they may come from a transplant donor. Sequencing was carried out using blood, either unsorted or a sorted T cell fraction (not recorded which). The chain carries TRBV29-1 and TRBJ2-5; 11 bases are shared with TRBD1. This chain's CDR3 is CSVAPGQGVETQYF. CDR3 nucleotides: TGCAGCGTAGCTCCGGGACAGGGGGTAGAGACCCAGTACTTC.